This is a list of T cell receptor beta chains from one sample in a study of regulatory T cells in long-lasting Graves disease. TCRdb re-analysed the multiplex PCR reads in MiXCR, keeping a single row per CDR3 protein. The repertoire holds 400,000 to 450,000 distinct CDR3 sequences, with 15% as singletons. These same records also appear under a second study, on T cells in Graves' hyperthyroidism and ophthalmopathy.

The sample consisted of peripheral blood mononuclear cells (PBMCs), taken at new diagnosis, from a patient treated with antithyroid drugs. The origin of the receptors is a woman aged 25 to 45 with Graves disease. The CDR3 runs from the conserved cysteine through the conserved F or W. The D gene is left open where the match is weak. Expanded clones are given a class, and other clones once, few, many or no size at all.

cdr3_length j_call d_call v_call clone_size cdr3_nt cdr3_aa
14 TRBJ1-1 TRBD1 TRBV3-1 many TGTGCCAGCAGCCAAACCGACAGGGCCACTGAAGCTTTCTTT CASSQTDRATEAFF
16 TRBJ2-1 NA TRBV6-2/TRBV6-3 many TGTGCCAGCAGTTCCACCCCGGGACTCATTAAAGGGTCGCAGTTCTTC CASSSTPGLIKGSQFF
14 TRBJ1-4 TRBD1 TRBV2 many TGTGCCAGCATCCCGGGACAGGGTTACGAAAAACTGTTTTTT CASIPGQGYEKLFF
14 TRBJ1-1 NA TRBV7-6 NA TGTGCCAGCAGCTCTCAGACAGGGAACACTGAAGCTTTCTTT CASSSQTGNTEAFF
19 TRBJ2-1 TRBD2 TRBV5-1 few TGCGCCAGCAGCTCCTTACGGACTAGCGGGAGGGCCTTCTCCTACGAGCAGTTCTTC CASSSLRTSGRAFSYEQFF
15 TRBJ1-2 NA TRBV18 many TGTGCCAGCTCACCACGGGCAGGTCAGGACTATGGCTACACCTTC CASSPRAGQDYGYTF
14 TRBJ1-1 NA TRBV19 few TGTGCCAGTAGTATAGATACAACGAACACTGAAGCTTTCTTT CASSIDTTNTEAFF
15 TRBJ2-5 TRBD2 TRBV7-9 NA TGTGCCAGCAGCTTAACTACTAGCGGTAAAGAGACCCAGTACTTC CASSLTTSGKETQYF
15 TRBJ2-1 NA TRBV19 many TGTGCCAGTAGTGGTGGACCCCGAGTCTACAATGAGCAGTTCTTC CASSGGPRVYNEQFF
18 TRBJ2-1 TRBD2 TRBV7-9 many TGTGCCAGCAGCCGCAGGGAGGGAGGGCCTAGCTCCTACAATGAGCAGTTCTTC CASSRREGGPSSYNEQFF
15 TRBJ2-1 NA TRBV28 NA TGTGCCAGCAGTTTACCTCCCTGGAGACAGGTTCCGCAGTTCTTC CASSLPPWRQVPQFF
14 TRBJ2-2 NA TRBV6-1 many TGTGCCAGCAGTGACTCCGAGGGAGCCGGGGAGCTGTTTTTT CASSDSEGAGELFF
14 TRBJ2-7 TRBD1 TRBV13 many TGTGCCAGCAGCACCCGACAGGGGACCTACGAGCAGTACTTC CASSTRQGTYEQYF
15 TRBJ2-3 TRBD2 TRBV19 NA TGTGCCAGTAGTATAAGAGCTAGCGGGGTGGATACGCAGTATTTT CASSIRASGVDTQYF
13 TRBJ2-1 NA TRBV20-1 many TGCAGTGCAGGGGCCGGGAGATACAATGAGCAGTTCTTC CSAGAGRYNEQFF
15 TRBJ1-2 NA TRBV7-2 many TGTGCCAGCAGCTTAGAGCCAGGTTCGGGCTATGGCTACACCTTC CASSLEPGSGYGYTF
15 TRBJ2-5 NA TRBV18 many TGTGCCAGCTCACCACCCAGGGGATCGGGAGAGACCCAGTACTTC CASSPPRGSGETQYF
14 TRBJ2-7 NA TRBV10-3 many TGTGCCATCCCCCGCGGGGAGAGCTCCTACGAGCAGTACTTC CAIPRGESSYEQYF
14 TRBJ1-1 NA TRBV28 NA TGTGCCAGCAGTTTAGATCGCTACTTTACTGAAGCTTTCTTT CASSLDRYFTEAFF
15 TRBJ2-1 TRBD2 TRBV2 many TGTGCCAGCAGTGTTGGGGGGACTAGGTCGAATTACGAGTTCTTC CASSVGGTRSNYEFF
13 TRBJ2-7 TRBD1 TRBV19 NA TGTGCCAGTAGCCGGACAGGGTTGGTCGAGCAGTACTTC CASSRTGLVEQYF
14 TRBJ2-1 TRBD2 TRBV7-6 many TGTGCCAGCAGCCTCGGACTAGCGAGCAATGAGCAGTTCTTC CASSLGLASNEQFF
15 TRBJ1-5 NA TRBV19 few TGTGCCAGTAACAGGGCGGGAGGGGGCAATCAGCCCCAGCATTTT CASNRAGGGNQPQHF
17 TRBJ2-1 TRBD1 TRBV30 NA TGTGCCTGGAGTCTCCCTTGGGCAGGGGGCCGATTCGATGAGCAGTTCTTC CAWSLPWAGGRFDEQFF
18 TRBJ1-5 NA TRBV2 few TGTGCCAGGAACGGACCCCGACAGGTCACCTTCTGTGGTCAGCCCCAGCATTTT CARNGPRQVTFCGQPQHF
13 TRBJ2-7 TRBD1 TRBV2 many TGTGCCAGCACCTCTGGACAGGGACGCGAGCAGTACTTC CASTSGQGREQYF
16 TRBJ2-1 TRBD2 TRBV19 NA TGTGCCAGTAGTATATCTTTCGGGAGGGGGTACAATGAGCAGTTCTTC CASSISFGRGYNEQFF
16 TRBJ2-2 TRBD2 TRBV12-3/TRBV12-4 few TGTGCCAGCAGGGGGCGTAGCGGGAAGGGGACCGGGGAGCTGTTTTTT CASRGRSGKGTGELFF
16 TRBJ2-2 NA TRBV4-1 NA TGCGCCAGCAGCCCTTGGACCCTCCGACGAGCCGGGGAGCTGTTTTTT CASSPWTLRRAGELFF
12 TRBJ1-1 NA TRBV27 many TGTGCCGCACGCACAGGGTGGAATGAAGCTTTCTTT CAARTGWNEAFF
13 TRBJ2-7 NA TRBV24-1 few TGTGCCACCAGTGATAGGGCAAAATACGAGCAGTACTTC CATSDRAKYEQYF
11 TRBJ2-1 NA TRBV20-1 many TGCAGTGCTAGTATATACAATGAGCAGTTCTTC CSASIYNEQFF
17 TRBJ2-3 NA TRBV24-1 many TGTGCCACCAGTGGCCTGGGCGAGGCAGGAGACACAGATACGCAGTATTTT CATSGLGEAGDTDTQYF
14 TRBJ2-7 NA TRBV20-1 many TGCAGTGCTACCGACAGATGGGACACCTACGAGCAGTACTTC CSATDRWDTYEQYF
13 TRBJ2-5 NA TRBV9 few TGTGCCAGCAGCGTAGGGACGCAAGAGACCCAGTACTTC CASSVGTQETQYF
14 TRBJ2-2 TRBD2 TRBV24-1 few TGTGCCACCCGCGGGGGGGGTAACACCGGGGAGCTGTTTTTT CATRGGGNTGELFF
11 TRBJ1-1 NA TRBV28 few TGTGCCACACGGGGGGGGGTCTGGGCTTTCTTT CATRGGVWAFF
9 TRBJ2-2 NA TRBV5-5 NA TGTGCCAGCGGGGGGGAGCTGTTTTTT CASGGELFF
17 TRBJ2-7 TRBD1 TRBV6-1 many TGTGCCAGCAGTCCGACCCCCGGGGGACAGGGTCGGGCCGAGCAGTACTTC CASSPTPGGQGRAEQYF
14 TRBJ2-5 TRBD1 TRBV28 many TGTGCCAGCAACTTACGGGACAGCACAGAGACCCAGTACTTC CASNLRDSTETQYF
17 TRBJ2-1 TRBD2 TRBV3-1 many TGTGCCAGCAGCCCGCGGCGGGGGGCGGGAATGTTAAATGAGCAGTTCTTC CASSPRRGAGMLNEQFF
15 TRBJ2-3 TRBD2 TRBV12-3/TRBV12-4 NA TGTGCCAGCAGTCCGGCTAGCGGGAGGGCGGTTACGCAGTATTTT CASSPASGRAVTQYF
13 TRBJ2-5 NA TRBV10-3 NA TGTGCCATCAGTGGTGACAGACAAGAGACCCAGTACTTC CAISGDRQETQYF
14 TRBJ1-1 NA TRBV6-1 NA TGTGCCAGCAGAAGCCCCGGACACCTGACTAGAGCTTTCTTT CASRSPGHLTRAFF
18 TRBJ2-3 TRBD2 TRBV14 few TGTGCCAGCAGCCAAGGTAGCCCTGGGCAGCGGGATGTGGATACGCAGTATTTT CASSQGSPGQRDVDTQYF
15 TRBJ1-2 TRBD1 TRBV5-1 NA TGCGCCAGCAGCGGACAGGGATTTCGGCGGGATGGCTACACCTTC CASSGQGFRRDGYTF
15 TRBJ2-5 TRBD1 TRBV5-1 few TGCGCCAGCAGCCGCACTGGGACAGGGAGAGAGACCCAGTACTTC CASSRTGTGRETQYF
13 TRBJ2-3 NA TRBV29-1 many TGCAGCGCCCCGGGGGTGGGCACAGATACGCAGTATTTT CSAPGVGTDTQYF
15 TRBJ2-2 NA TRBV11-2 few TGTGCCAGCAGCTTTAAGCGAACGAACACCGGGGAGCTGTTTTTT CASSFKRTNTGELFF
16 TRBJ2-7 TRBD2 TRBV5-1 many TGCGCCAGCAGCTCCGGACTAGCGGGAGGGCAGTACGAGCAGTACTTC CASSSGLAGGQYEQYF
14 TRBJ2-1 TRBD2 TRBV28 many TGTGCCAGCCAACTAGCGGGGGACTACAATGAGCAGTTCTTC CASQLAGDYNEQFF
14 TRBJ2-6 NA TRBV27 many TGTGCCAGCAGTTACGGGACCGGGGCCAACGTCCTGACTTTC CASSYGTGANVLTF
13 TRBJ1-6 NA TRBV3-1 NA TGTGCCAGCAGCCGGGGGACACTCTCACCCCTCCACTTT CASSRGTLSPLHF
18 TRBJ2-1 NA TRBV11-3 NA TGTGCCAGCAGCTTAGATCAGGGGGGCAGTAACTCCTACAATGAGCAGTTCTTC CASSLDQGGSNSYNEQFF